The text below deals with one T cell receptor (beta chain). Its antigen is undetermined. This sample was taken from a study of cytomegalovirus exposure and HLA in healthy donors. The study, taken as a whole, reports: By a later analysis, the bulk of CMV-associated TCR beta chains appeared HLA-restricted. Reportedly, a later analysis found an Asian-associated ancestry cluster had fewer N-insertions than the approximately 670-donor mean.

The CDR3 spans 12 residues. CDR1 MDHEN and CDR2 SYDVKM come from the germline V gene. The V and J ends lost 7 bases and 0 bases respectively, with 7 bases between them. Vbeta (60) and Jbeta (13) primers were used in the PCR. TCRdb keeps only in-frame clones here, not all; method: immunoSEQ multiplex PCR. The table records under 95,000 clones, approximately 79% of them present only once. The genes are TRBV28 and TRBJ2-7; unclear D gene. Sequencing was done on a sample of PBMCs. The sequence was collected from a woman aged 40 to 50 in good health and CMV-seropositive. CDR3 DNA: TGTGCCAGCACAACAGACTCCTACGAGCAGTACTTC. It codes for CASTTDSYEQYF.